This TCR beta chain came from a study of cytomegalovirus exposure and HLA in healthy donors. Primers included in the PCR were 60 Vbeta and 13 Jbeta primers. Data came from immunoSEQ multiplex PCR; TCRdb stores just in-frame clones and leaves some out. The profile shows about 120,000 clones, 77% of them singletons. Points on this clone: Its specificity is not known.

From germline, CDR1 is MNHNS and CDR2 SASEGT. The V end lost 4 bases, the J end lost 0 bases, and 15 bases lay between the germline ends. CDR3 length equals 16 residues. Study-wide results and limits: Exclusion applied to some V segments, including TRBV6-2 and TRBV6-3, as they were indistinguishable. Researchers reported in a later analysis that a missense DCLRE1C variant was tied to TCR beta V- and J-gene trimming. Associated with cytomegalovirus, according to the listing, were 150 to 200 TCR beta chains.

This receptor was obtained from a man between 18 and 29 years old in good health and CMV-seropositive. V gene TRBV6-1 combines with J gene TRBJ1-1, with D maybe TRBD1 (5 bases). The sequenced material came from PBMCs. This chain's CDR3 is CASSGGIGTLNTEAFF. The CDR3 DNA reads TGTGCCAGCAGTGGGGGGATCGGGACTCTGAACACTGAAGCTTTCTTT.